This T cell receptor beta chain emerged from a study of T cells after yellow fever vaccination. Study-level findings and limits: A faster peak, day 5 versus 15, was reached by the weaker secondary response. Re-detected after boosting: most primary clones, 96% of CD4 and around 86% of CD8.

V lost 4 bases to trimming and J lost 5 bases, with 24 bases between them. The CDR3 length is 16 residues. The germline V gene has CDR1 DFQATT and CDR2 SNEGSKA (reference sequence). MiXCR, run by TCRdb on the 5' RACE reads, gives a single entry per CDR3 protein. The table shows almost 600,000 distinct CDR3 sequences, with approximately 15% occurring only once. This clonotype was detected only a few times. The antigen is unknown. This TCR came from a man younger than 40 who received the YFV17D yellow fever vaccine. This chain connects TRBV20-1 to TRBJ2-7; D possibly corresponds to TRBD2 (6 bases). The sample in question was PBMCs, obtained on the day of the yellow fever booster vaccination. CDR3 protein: CSATSPWGTGPNEQYF. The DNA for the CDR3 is TGCAGTGCTACCTCTCCTTGGGGGACTGGTCCGAACGAGCAGTACTTC.